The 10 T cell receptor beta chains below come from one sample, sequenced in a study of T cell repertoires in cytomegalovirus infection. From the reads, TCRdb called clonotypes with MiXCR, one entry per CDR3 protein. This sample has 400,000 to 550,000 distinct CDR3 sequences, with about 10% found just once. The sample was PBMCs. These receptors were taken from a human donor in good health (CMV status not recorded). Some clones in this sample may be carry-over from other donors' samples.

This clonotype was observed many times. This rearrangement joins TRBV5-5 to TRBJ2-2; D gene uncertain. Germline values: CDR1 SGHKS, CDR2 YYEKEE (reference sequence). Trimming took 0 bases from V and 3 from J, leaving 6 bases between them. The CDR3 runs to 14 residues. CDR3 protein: CASSLVSHTGELFF. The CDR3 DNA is TGTGCCAGCAGCTTGGTGTCACACACCGGGGAGCTGTTTTTT.

The CDR3 coding sequence is TGTGCCAGCAGCCAAGATTTCCCGGACAGGGGGCTCTACAATGAGCAGTTCTTC. It translates to CASSQDFPDRGLYNEQFF. The chain recombines TRBV14 with TRBJ2-1; 11 bases fit TRBD1. The CDR3 length is 18 residues. The germline V gene has CDR1 SGHDN and CDR2 FVKESK. J was trimmed by 3 bases and V by 0 bases; bases with no gene match: 7.

This chain's CDR3 is CSANTGATGETQYF. Written as DNA, the CDR3 is TGCAGTGCAAACACGGGGGCGACGGGAGAGACCCAGTACTTC. V is TRBV20-1 and J is TRBJ2-5, with D possibly called TRBD1 or TRBD2 (6 bases each). Trimming took 6 bases from V and 4 from J, leaving 18 bases between them. This CDR3 has 14 residues. Looked up from germline, CDR1 is DFQATT and CDR2 is SNEGSKA (reference sequence).

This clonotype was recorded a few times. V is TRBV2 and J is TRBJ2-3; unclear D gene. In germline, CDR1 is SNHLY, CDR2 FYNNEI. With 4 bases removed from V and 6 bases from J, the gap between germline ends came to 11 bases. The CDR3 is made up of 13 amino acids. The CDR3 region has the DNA TGTGCCAGCAGTGTAGTCCGGTCGGATACGCAGTATTTT. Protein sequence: CASSVVRSDTQYF. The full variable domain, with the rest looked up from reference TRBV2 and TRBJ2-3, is EPEVTQTPSHQVTQMGQEVILRCVPISNHLYFYWYRQILGQKVEFLVSFYNNEISEKSEIFDDQFSVERPDGSNFTLKIRSTKLEDSAMYFCASSVVRSDTQYFGPGTRLTVL.

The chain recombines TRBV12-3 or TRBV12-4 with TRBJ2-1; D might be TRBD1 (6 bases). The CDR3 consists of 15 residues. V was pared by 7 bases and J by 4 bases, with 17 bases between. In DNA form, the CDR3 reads TGTGCCAGCACCATCCAGGAAACAGGGTACAATGAGCAGTTCTTC. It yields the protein CASTIQETGYNEQFF.

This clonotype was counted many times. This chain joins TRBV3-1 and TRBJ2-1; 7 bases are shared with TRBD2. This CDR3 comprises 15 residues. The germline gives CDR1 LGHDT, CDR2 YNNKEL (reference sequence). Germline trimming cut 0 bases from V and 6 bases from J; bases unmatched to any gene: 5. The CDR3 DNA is TGTGCCAGCAGCCAAGAAGCGACTAGCAGCAATGAGCAGTTCTTC. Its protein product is CASSQEATSSNEQFF.

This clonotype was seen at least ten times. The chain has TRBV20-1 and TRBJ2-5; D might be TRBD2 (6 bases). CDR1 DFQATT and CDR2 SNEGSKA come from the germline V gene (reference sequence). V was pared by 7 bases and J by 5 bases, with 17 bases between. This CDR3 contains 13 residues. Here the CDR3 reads CSGAPGVGETQYF. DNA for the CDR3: TGCAGTGGGGCGCCGGGAGTGGGGGAGACCCAGTACTTC.

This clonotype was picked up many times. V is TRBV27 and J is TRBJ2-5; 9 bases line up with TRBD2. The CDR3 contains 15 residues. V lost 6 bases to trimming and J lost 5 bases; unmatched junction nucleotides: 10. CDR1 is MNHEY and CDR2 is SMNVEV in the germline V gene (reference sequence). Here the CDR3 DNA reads TGTGCCAGCAGCCCATGGCAGGCGGGAGGGGAGACCCAGTACTTC. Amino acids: CASSPWQAGGETQYF.

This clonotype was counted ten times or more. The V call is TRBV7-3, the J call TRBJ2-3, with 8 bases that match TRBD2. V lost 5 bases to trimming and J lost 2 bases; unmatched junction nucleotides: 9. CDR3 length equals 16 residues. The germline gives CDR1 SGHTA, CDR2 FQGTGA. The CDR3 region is CASSPQGGGSTDTQYF. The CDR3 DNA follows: TGTGCCAGCAGCCCCCAAGGCGGGGGGTCCACAGATACGCAGTATTTT.

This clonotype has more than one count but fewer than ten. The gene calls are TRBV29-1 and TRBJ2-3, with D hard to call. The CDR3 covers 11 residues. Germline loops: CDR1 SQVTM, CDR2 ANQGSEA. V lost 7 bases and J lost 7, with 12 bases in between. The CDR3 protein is CSALSGNTQYF. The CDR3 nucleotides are TGCAGCGCCCTAAGTGGAAATACGCAGTATTTT.